The present TCR beta chain was sequenced within a study of blood T cells in healthy people across ages. The CDR3 spans 16 residues. The germline gives CDR1 MNHEY, CDR2 SVGEGT. Alongside a J-beta primer mix, a sample-barcoded 5' primer served in a second PCR lasting about 7 to 12 cycles. TCRdb recomputed calls from the 5' RACE reads with MiXCR, one row per CDR3 protein. Of some 700,000 distinct CDR3 sequences listed, approximately 21% are singletons. Specimen: blood. The chain is built from TRBV6-2 or TRBV6-3 and TRBJ2-1; 10 nucleotides line up with TRBD2. The J call may be incorrect, as the DNA end agrees better with TRBJ2-7. This receptor was identified in a man aged 70-80 years in good health. In nucleotides, the CDR3 is TGTGCCAGCAGGTCCCCTAGCGGGAGTCTCTCCTACGAGCAGTACGTC. Translation: CASRSPSGSLSYEQYV.